This is a list of T cell receptor beta chains from one sample in a study of siplizumab effects on memory and regulatory T cells. The table came from immunoSEQ multiplex PCR; TCRdb's copy has only in-frame clones and leaves some out. Of about 60,000 clones listed, roughly 85% were seen once; the top ten hold around 3.8%. Input material: memory CD4+ T cells sorted from blood. The source of these receptors is a human donor in good health. The CDR3 runs from the conserved cysteine through the conserved F or W. The order of the fields is CDR3 length, J gene, V gene, CDR3 protein.

15 TRBJ2-2 TRBV19 CASSPTGHHTGELFF
16 TRBJ2-1 TRBV11-2 CASSPHPPGGVNEQFF
11 TRBJ2-1 TRBV11-2 CASSLDYEQFF
15 TRBJ2-5 TRBV14 CASSLGQGVFETQYF
15 TRBJ1-6 TRBV13 CASSFRGLDNSPLHF
14 TRBJ2-3 TRBV28 CASTPGLLTDTQYF
15 TRBJ1-5 TRBV5-1 CASSPGGALLSPQHF
14 TRBJ1-4 TRBV6-1 CASRARTGGEKLFF
15 TRBJ2-3 TRBV13 CASSLGWGGTDTQYF
13 TRBJ2-7 TRBV9 CASSVGGGNEQYF
16 TRBJ2-5 TRBV7-2 CASSPKDGFEWETQYF
14 TRBJ1-1 TRBV10-2 CASIKGREETEAFF
15 TRBJ2-7 TRBV2 CASIKPGLGSYEQYF
15 TRBJ2-6 TRBV19 CASSSRTHGNLVLTF
16 TRBJ1-5 TRBV4-1 CASSQGDRGGGQPQHF
13 TRBJ2-3 TRBV15 CATRGWDTDTQYF
12 TRBJ2-7 TRBV30 CAWGLGRAEQYF
16 TRBJ2-1 TRBV19 CASSIFARPGHNEQFF
11 TRBJ2-5 TRBV30 CAWRTEETQYF
17 TRBJ2-2 TRBV10-3 CAISVTSGNSNTGELFF
15 TRBJ2-6 TRBV19 CASKPITAGANVLTF
14 TRBJ2-1 TRBV5-8 CASSLGGKVFEQFF
14 TRBJ1-5 TRBV7-2 CASSYQGASEPQHF
13 TRBJ2-3 TRBV29-1 CSVESGYTDTQYF
15 TRBJ1-2 TRBV22-1 CPGSAPTGQGDGYTF
16 TRBJ2-2 TRBV5-1 CASRGTGGSVTGELFF
14 TRBJ2-4 TRBV2 CASSGTGTKNIQYF
15 TRBJ2-5 TRBV4-1 CASSPASGRQETQYF
16 TRBJ2-7 TRBV6-1 CASSAIQGLFSYEQYF
11 TRBJ1-1 TRBV29-1 CSVTETIEAFF
15 TRBJ2-4 TRBV6-1 CASSGERLAKNIQYF
14 TRBJ2-7 TRBV27 CASSSRGGPYEQYF
14 TRBJ2-3 TRBV6-1 CASSPGGLTDTQYF
19 TRBJ1-4 TRBV6-1 CASSARQGPFVATNEKLFF
15 TRBJ2-1 TRBV5-4 CASSSRTGGINEQFF
12 TRBJ2-1 TRBV11-2 CASSWDEGEQFF
12 TRBJ2-4 TRBV6-1 CASSEGGRHLYF
15 TRBJ2-1 TRBV5-8 CASSLLLAFINEQFF
11 TRBJ1-5 TRBV21-1 CAQGDNQPQHF
16 TRBJ1-5 TRBV6-1 CASSVGITPGREPQHF
11 TRBJ2-5 TRBV6-1 CASSTRETQYF
14 TRBJ2-5 TRBV5-1 CASMLTSGGETQYF
16 TRBJ2-1 TRBV7-8 CASSLELDRPGVGQFF
13 TRBJ2-7 TRBV30 CAWETGGAYEQYF
14 TRBJ1-1 TRBV7-8 CASSLTELNTEAFF
13 TRBJ1-5 TRBV6-1 CASVRGNNQPQHF
15 TRBJ2-4 TRBV4-2 CASSQDSASGNIQYF
12 TRBJ2-1 TRBV27 CASSLSGNEQFF